Sequencing of this TCR beta chain was carried out in a study of cytomegalovirus exposure and HLA in healthy donors. There are 14 residues in the CDR3. J lost 4 bases, V lost 6 bases, and 4 bases had no gene match. Germline CDR1 and CDR2: MNHEY and SMNVEV (reference sequence). Findings of the study overall: According to reports, the classifier identified cytomegalovirus status with high specificity and sensitivity. Later analysis found that TCR beta chains associated with HLA were more clonally expanded than other, equally common chains.

Primers included in the PCR were 60 Vbeta and 13 Jbeta primers. Data came from immunoSEQ multiplex PCR; TCRdb stores just in-frame clones and leaves some out. This sample has roughly 160,000 clones; approximately 76% occur once, and the top ten carry roughly 1.4%. In this sample, this clone turned up a few times. The antigen remains unidentified. Other nucleotide sequences in the sample specify the same CDR3. The clonotype was recovered from a man aged 60-69 years in good health and CMV-seronegative. The chain carries TRBV27 and TRBJ2-3; 10 bases align to TRBD1. Sample: PBMCs. CDR3 amino acids: CASSRDRGSDTQYF. The CDR3 bases are TGTGCCAGCAGCCGGGACAGGGGATCAGATACGCAGTATTTT.